Listed below are T cell receptor beta chains from one sample, sequenced in a study of response to subunit inactivated influenza vaccine. Using its own MiXCR run on the RT-PCR reads, TCRdb lists one record per CDR3 protein. The repertoire has around 190,000 distinct CDR3 sequences, roughly 8.7% of them found once; the top ten carry about a tenth. This material consisted of non-naive T cells sorted from PBMCs, taken on the day of vaccination. These receptor sequences come from a middle-aged man who received an inactivated influenza vaccine. Each CDR3 is given with its conserved first and last residue. D genes are given only for firm matches. A clone size is listed for some rows: how often the clone was seen (once, few, many), or a class if it is expanded.

TRBD1	17	TRBV10-3	many	TRBJ1-2	TGTGCCATCAGTGAGGGCAGACAGGGATTTACTAACTATGGCTACACCTTC	CAISEGRQGFTNYGYTF
.	14	TRBV15	few	TRBJ1-2	TGTGCCACCAGCAGAGGGACGCCAGCCTATGGCTACACCTTC	CATSRGTPAYGYTF
TRBD1	15	TRBV5-4	.	TRBJ2-7	TGTGCCAGCTGCTGGGTGGGGCAGGGGGACTACGAGCAGTACTTC	CASCWVGQGDYEQYF
.	14	TRBV20-1	few	TRBJ1-5	TGCAGTGCTACTCATACGTTACCTAATCAGCCCCAGCATTTT	CSATHTLPNQPQHF
.	17	TRBV6-1	many	TRBJ2-7	TGTGCCAGCAGTCCACAGAAACCGGGACGGGATTCCTACGAGCAGTACTTC	CASSPQKPGRDSYEQYF
.	15	TRBV4-3	.	TRBJ1-5	TGCGCCAGCAGCCAAGATCGGATGCAAAATCAGCCCCAGCATTTT	CASSQDRMQNQPQHF
.	12	TRBV4-1	.	TRBJ2-5	TGCGCCAGCAGCCATGACCAAGAGACCCAGTACTTC	CASSHDQETQYF
.	14	TRBV7-9	.	TRBJ2-5	TGTGCCAGCAGCAACCGCAGGGAGCGAGAGACCCAGTACTTC	CASSNRRERETQYF
.	14	TRBV5-1	.	TRBJ2-2	TGCGCCAGCAGCTTCAGGGGAATGTCCGGGGAGCTGTTTTTT	CASSFRGMSGELFF
.	12	TRBV30	few	TRBJ1-6	TGTGCCTGGGGACAGACCAATTCACCCCTCCACTTT	CAWGQTNSPLHF
TRBD2	13	TRBV27	few	TRBJ2-3	TGTGCCAGCAGTTTAAGCCTAGCGGGAGTGAATATATTT	CASSLSLAGVNIF
TRBD2	15	TRBV6-5	few	TRBJ2-1	TGTGCCAGCAGTTATCCAGCGGGAACTACTGATGAGCAGTTCTTC	CASSYPAGTTDEQFF
TRBD2	24	TRBV4-1	few	TRBJ2-1	TGCGCCAGCAGCCAAGCGGGCCGAGTACCAGTTTCTTCCGGGACTAGCGGGGTCCTGGGTGAGCAGTTCTTC	CASSQAGRVPVSSGTSGVLGEQFF
.	11	TRBV20-1	.	TRBJ2-1	TGCAGTGCTGACTGGGGAAATGAGCAGTTCTTC	CSADWGNEQFF
.	13	TRBV20-1	many	TRBJ1-1	TGCAGTGCTAGTCCGGGGATTAACACTGAAGCTTTCTTT	CSASPGINTEAFF
TRBD2	15	TRBV7-9	many	TRBJ2-3	TGTGCCAGCAGCCGCCTGGGAGGGGCCACAGATACGCAGTATTTT	CASSRLGGATDTQYF
TRBD2	16	TRBV5-1	.	TRBJ2-1	TGCGCCAGCAGCTTGGCGGCTAGCGGAGGCTACAATGAGCAGTTCTTC	CASSLAASGGYNEQFF
.	15	TRBV20-1	few	TRBJ1-5	TGCAGTGTGGGAAAGGCCGGGACATCGGGTCAGCCCCAGCATTTT	CSVGKAGTSGQPQHF
TRBD1	17	TRBV4-3	few	TRBJ2-4	TGCGCCAGCAGCCCTCAAACCGGGACAGGGACCAAAAACATTCAGTACTTC	CASSPQTGTGTKNIQYF
TRBD1	15	TRBV6-2/TRBV6-3	.	TRBJ2-4	TGTGCCAGCAGCCCACCACCCGACAGGGGAAACATTCAGTACTTC	CASSPPPDRGNIQYF